Shown below are 16 T cell receptor beta chains from a single sample sequenced in a study of OX40 agonist ivuxolimab in advanced cancers. Measured with immunoSEQ multiplex PCR; TCRdb has only the in-frame clones, and not every one. The profile shows 10,000 or so clones, about 75% of them singletons. The source material was CD4+ or CD8+ T cells sorted from blood, sampled in a trial of the OX40 agonist ivuxolimab. Source of these receptors: an adult with an advanced solid tumor such as melanoma, head and neck, liver or kidney cancer.

The V gene is TRBV9, the J gene TRBJ1-2; D not certain. Trimming stripped 0 bases from V and 8 bases from J, with 8 bases between. The CDR3 has 12 residues. Germline-derived CDR1 and CDR2 are SGDLS and YYNGEE. CDR3 protein: CASSVDSRGYTF. CDR3 coding DNA: TGTGCCAGCAGCGTAGATTCCCGGGGCTACACCTTC.

This clone showed up just once. J is TRBJ2-1 and V is TRBV7-2; 9 bases map to TRBD2. The germline CDR1 and CDR2 sequences are SGHTA and FQGNSA. The CDR3 contains 19 residues. V lost 1 base to trimming and J lost 0 bases; unmatched junction nucleotides: 10. As DNA, the CDR3 is TGTGCCAGCAGCTTAGGCGCTAGCGGGATCGGCAGCTCCTACAATGAGCAGTTCTTC. Its translation: CASSLGASGIGSSYNEQFF.

Only one count was recorded for this clone. The chain has TRBV6-1 and TRBJ2-7, with unresolved D. The V gene lost 1 base and the J gene lost 3 bases, with 10 bases spanning the gap. The CDR3 consists of 14 residues. The germline V gene has CDR1 MNHNS and CDR2 SASEGT. CDR3 nucleotides: TGTGCCAGCAGTGAAGTCGGGCGGTTCTACGAGCAGTACTTC. Its protein is CASSEVGRFYEQYF.

In this sample, this clone is medium-sized (0.01 to 0.1%). The rearrangement links TRBV30 to TRBJ1-1; D unresolved. Looked up from germline, CDR1 is GTSNPN and CDR2 is SVGIG (reference sequence). Between the trimmed V and J ends, which lost 3 bases and 3 bases, there was a span of 2 bases. CDR3 size: 10 residues. CDR3 in amino acids: CAWSYTEAFF. The CDR3, as DNA: TGTGCCTGGAGCTACACTGAAGCTTTCTTT. Supplemented by reference TRBV30 and TRBJ1-1, the full variable domain reads SQTIHQWPATLVQPVGSPLSLECTVEGTSNPNLYWYRQAAGRGLQLLFYSVGIGQISSEVPQNLSASRPQDRQFILSSKKLLLSDSGFYLCAWSYTEAFFGQGTRLTVV.

The V call is TRBV10-2, the J call TRBJ1-5, with unresolved D. V was shortened by 4 bases and J by 7 bases, with 14 bases between the two germline ends. Germline CDR1 is WSHSY and CDR2 is SAAADI. This CDR3 contains 14 residues. In DNA, the CDR3 is TGCGCCAGCAGTGGGACTAGAGGGTACCAGCCCCAGCATTTT. Protein: CASSGTRGYQPQHF.

To note about this clone: At one boundary the junction diverges from the germline segment, which might be a read error. The rearrangement joins TRBV5-8 to TRBJ1-2; 8 bases map to TRBD1. The germline V gene encodes CDR1 SGHTS and CDR2 YDEGEE. CDR3 length equals 15 residues. The CDR3: CASSQGASTNYGYTF. In nucleotides, the CDR3 is TGCGCCAGCAGCCAGGGGGCCTCGACTAACTATGGCTACACCTTC.

This clone counts as medium-sized (0.01 to 0.1%). The DNA of the CDR3 is TGTGCCAGCAGTAGGACGGAACCCTCGGGAGAGACCCAGTACTTC. Amino acid sequence: CASSRTEPSGETQYF. The chain links TRBV28 to TRBJ2-5; D call uncertain. Germline CDR1 reads MDHEN; CDR2 reads SYDVKM. This CDR3 is 15 amino acids long. Deletions cut 5 bases from V and 4 bases from J, with 17 bases between.

V is TRBV29-1 and J is TRBJ2-1; no clear D. The V gene's germline CDR1 is SQVTM and CDR2 ANQGSEA. The CDR3 spans 12 residues. Trimming shortened V by 4 bases and J by 2 bases, and 6 bases separated the two germline ends. This chain's CDR3 is CSVVTTYNEQFF. CDR3 DNA: TGCAGCGTTGTTACAACCTACAATGAGCAGTTCTTC.

This chain links TRBV27 with TRBJ2-2; the match to TRBD2 covers 10 bases. Germline loops: CDR1 MNHEY, CDR2 SMNVEV (reference sequence). The CDR3 is 15 amino acids. After removal of 0 bases from V and 6 bases from J, the junction contained 1 base not matched to a gene. Here the CDR3 DNA reads TGTGCCAGCAGTTTATCGACTAGCGGGTCCGGGGAGCTGTTTTTT. Its translation is CASSLSTSGSGELFF.

The V and J genes are TRBV27 and TRBJ1-2, with D possibly TRBD1 on 5 matching bases. CDR3 length: 17 amino acids. Trimming pared 3 bases from V and 6 bases from J, leaving 23 bases between. The germline CDR1 and CDR2 sequences are MNHEY and SMNVEV (reference sequence). This CDR3 reads CASSFLRGGALVDGYTF. DNA for the CDR3: TGTGCCAGCAGTTTCCTCCGAGGAGGGGCGCTTGTAGATGGCTACACCTTC.

V is TRBV28 and J is TRBJ2-1, with D possibly matching TRBD2 (5 bases). The germline V and J ends were trimmed by 6 bases and 5 bases, with 20 bases remaining between them. Germline lookup yields CDR1 MDHEN and CDR2 SYDVKM. The CDR3 contains 16 residues. CDR3 nucleotide sequence: TGTGCCAGCAGCCCCCGCGACGGGATGGGCCACAATGAGCAGTTCTTC. This sequence encodes CASSPRDGMGHNEQFF.

A single count supports this clone. This chain links TRBV14 with TRBJ2-3, with a weak D call TRBD1 (5 bases). CDR3 size: 16 residues. V lost 0 bases, J lost 6 bases, and 16 bases lay in between. Germline V gene lookup returns CDR1 SGHDN and CDR2 FVKESK. The CDR3 bases are TGTGCCAGCAGCCAAGATGTACAGGAACAAGGGGATACGCAGTATTTT. It yields the protein CASSQDVQEQGDTQYF.

The chain carries TRBV19 and TRBJ2-7, with D hard to call. Germline CDR1 is LNHDA and CDR2 is SQIVND (reference sequence). Trimming pared 5 bases from V and 5 bases from J, leaving 7 bases between. The CDR3 length is 11 residues. This chain's CDR3 is CASSLGNEQYF. The CDR3 DNA is TGTGCCAGTAGTCTGGGGAACGAGCAGTACTTC.

This chain uses TRBV6-6 with TRBJ1-1; no clear D. The CDR3 has 13 residues. From germline, CDR1 is MNHNY and CDR2 SVGAGI (reference sequence). Trimming pared 0 bases from V and 0 bases from J, leaving 2 bases between. The CDR3 is CASSYSLNTEAFF. CDR3 in DNA: TGTGCCAGCAGTTACTCCCTGAACACTGAAGCTTTCTTT.

V gene TRBV6-5 combines with J gene TRBJ1-1, with TRBD1 identical over 7 bases. The J segment lost 0 bases and the V segment lost 5 bases, leaving 6 bases of the junction unmatched. Germline lookup yields CDR1 MNHEY and CDR2 SVGAGI. The CDR3 loop spans 15 amino acids. The CDR3 loop reads CASSVGGAVNTEAFF. The DNA for the CDR3 is TGTGCCAGCAGTGTAGGGGGCGCGGTGAACACTGAAGCTTTCTTT.

Here the CDR3 reads CATHKPGQGAEGYTF. The CDR3 nucleotides read TGTGCCACCCATAAACCGGGACAGGGGGCAGAGGGCTACACCTTC. The chain recombines TRBV10-3 with TRBJ1-2; the match to TRBD1 covers 12 bases. The V segment lost 10 bases and the J segment 8 bases; nucleotides outside the gene matches: 14. Germline CDR1 ENHRY, CDR2 SYGVKD. The CDR3 is made up of 15 amino acids.